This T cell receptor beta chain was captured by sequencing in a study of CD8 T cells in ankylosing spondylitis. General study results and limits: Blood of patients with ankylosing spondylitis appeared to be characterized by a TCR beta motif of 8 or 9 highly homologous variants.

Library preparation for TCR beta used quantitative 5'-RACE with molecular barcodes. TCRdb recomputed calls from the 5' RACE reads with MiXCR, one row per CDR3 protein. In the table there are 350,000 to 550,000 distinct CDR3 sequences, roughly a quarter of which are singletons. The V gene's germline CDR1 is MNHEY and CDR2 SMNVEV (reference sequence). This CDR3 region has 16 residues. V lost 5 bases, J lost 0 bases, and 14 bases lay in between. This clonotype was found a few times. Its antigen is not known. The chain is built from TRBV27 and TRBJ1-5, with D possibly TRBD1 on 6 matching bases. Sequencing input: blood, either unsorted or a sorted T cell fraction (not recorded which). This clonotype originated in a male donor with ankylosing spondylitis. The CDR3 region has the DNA TGTGCCAGCAGTCGCCAGGGGATTTATAGCAATCAGCCCCAGCATTTT. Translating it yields CASSRQGIYSNQPQHF.